This T cell receptor (beta chain) was retrieved from a study of OX40 agonist ivuxolimab in advanced cancers. At the level of the study: Partial responses occurred in three patients (one hepatocellular carcinoma, two cutaneous melanoma).

As for this clone: Its antigen is currently unknown.

Study-level findings and limits: There were, on average, more expanded clones in CD8+ T cells than in CD4+. The CD4+ and CD8+ T cells in the blood had expanded clonally by week 6 at 0.1 to 3.0 mg/kg. Part of the nonresponder group also had normalized T-cell clonal expansion that was low.

Clones were read by immunoSEQ multiplex PCR, and TCRdb kept only the in-frame ones, dropping some. The table has approximately 77,000 clones, around 94% seen once. The V end lost 5 bases, the J end lost 4 bases, and 15 bases lay between the germline ends. CDR3 size: 14 residues. Germline loops: CDR1 MNHEY, CDR2 SVGAGI. The clonotype comes from an adult with an advanced solid tumor such as melanoma, head and neck, liver or kidney cancer. The sequencing used CD4+ or CD8+ T cells sorted from blood, collected in a trial of the OX40 agonist ivuxolimab. This chain joins TRBV6-5 and TRBJ2-7; tentatively, D is TRBD1 (6 bases). The CDR3 protein is CASSRTATVYEQYF. The CDR3 DNA reads as TGTGCCAGCAGTAGGACAGCGACGGTTTACGAGCAGTACTTC.